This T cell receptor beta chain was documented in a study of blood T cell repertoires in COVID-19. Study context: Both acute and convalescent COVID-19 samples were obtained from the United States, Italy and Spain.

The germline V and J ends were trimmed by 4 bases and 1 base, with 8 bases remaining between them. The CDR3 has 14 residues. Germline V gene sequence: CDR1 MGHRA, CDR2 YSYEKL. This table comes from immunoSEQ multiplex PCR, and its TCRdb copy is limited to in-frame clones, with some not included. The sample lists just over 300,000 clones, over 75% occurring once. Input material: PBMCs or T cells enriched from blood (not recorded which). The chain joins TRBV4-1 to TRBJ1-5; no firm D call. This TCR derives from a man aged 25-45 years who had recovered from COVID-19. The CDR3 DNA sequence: TGCGCCAGCAGCCCCCCATTGAGCAATCAGCCCCAGCATTTT. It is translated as CASSPPLSNQPQHF.